A single count supports the clone carrying this TCR beta chain. This sample stems from a study of blood T cell repertoires in COVID-19. The wider study: Samples taken during acute and convalescent COVID-19 were collected in the United States, Italy and Spain. Sources were T cells, B-cell-depleted T cells, or PBMCs; the material itself was cDNA or gDNA.

V lost 4 bases and J lost 5, with 13 bases in between. This CDR3 comprises 14 residues. From germline, CDR1 is SGHRS and CDR2 YFSETQ. Authors' processing steps: Estimated nucleated cell counts came from reference gene primer amplification. Method: immunoSEQ multiplex PCR; TCRdb's copy keeps in-frame clones and lacks some. The DNA was the basis for D and trimming; V, J and clone size are from that table. The data show about 360,000 clones, around nine tenths seen once. The V and J genes are TRBV5-1 and TRBJ2-1; a weak D match, TRBD2 (6 bases). Sequences were obtained from peripheral blood. The source of this sequence is a human donor in a cohort sampled during active COVID-19. CDR3 DNA: TGCGCCAGCAGCCCTACTAGCAGTCACAATGAGCAGTTCTTC. Encoded protein: CASSPTSSHNEQFF.